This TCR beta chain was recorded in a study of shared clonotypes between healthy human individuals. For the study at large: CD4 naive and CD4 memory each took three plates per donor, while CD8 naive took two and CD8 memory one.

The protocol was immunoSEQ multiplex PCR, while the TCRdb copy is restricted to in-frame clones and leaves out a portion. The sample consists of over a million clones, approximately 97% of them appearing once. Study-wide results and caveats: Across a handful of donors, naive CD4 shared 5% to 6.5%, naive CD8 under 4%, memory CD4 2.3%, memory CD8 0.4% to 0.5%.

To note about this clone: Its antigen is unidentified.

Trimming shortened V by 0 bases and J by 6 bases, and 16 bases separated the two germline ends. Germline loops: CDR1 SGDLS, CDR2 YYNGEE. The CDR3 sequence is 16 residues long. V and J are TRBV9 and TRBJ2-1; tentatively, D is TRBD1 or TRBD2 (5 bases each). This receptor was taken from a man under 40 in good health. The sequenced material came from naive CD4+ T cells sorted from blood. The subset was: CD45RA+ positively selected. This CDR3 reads CASSVAGGRGFNEQFF. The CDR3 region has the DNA TGTGCCAGCAGCGTAGCTGGAGGTAGGGGCTTCAATGAGCAGTTCTTC.